The 10 T cell receptor beta chains reported below all come from one sample, sequenced in a study of cytomegalovirus exposure and HLA in healthy donors. 13 Jbeta primers and 60 Vbeta primers were used for the PCR. The method was immunoSEQ multiplex PCR; TCRdb's version includes in-frame clones alone and lacks a portion of them. The data show around 64,000 clones, around three quarters seen once. The material sequenced was PBMCs. These receptors all stem from a man aged 18 to 29 in good health and CMV-seropositive.

This chain links TRBV7-9 with TRBJ2-5; D may be TRBD2 (6 bases). The CDR3 loop spans 14 amino acids. V shed 5 bases and J shed 5 bases, with 15 bases lying between them. The V gene's germline CDR1 is SEHNR and CDR2 FQNEAQ (reference sequence). CDR3 region: CASSHRDFIETQYF. CDR3 sequence (DNA): TGTGCCAGCAGCCACCGGGACTTCATCGAGACCCAGTACTTC.

This clone was counted once. The rearrangement joins TRBV5-1 to TRBJ1-1; tentative D call: TRBD1 (5 bases). This CDR3 contains 14 residues. Trimming took 0 bases from V and 11 from J, leaving 17 bases between them. Germline CDR1 is SGHRS and CDR2 is YFSETQ. The CDR3 spells CASSLGGSTSGAFF. Written as DNA, the CDR3 is TGCGCCAGCAGCTTGGGGGGGAGCACAAGCGGGGCTTTCTTT.

The chain has TRBV4-1 and TRBJ1-2; D remains unclear. The CDR3 sequence is 13 residues long. V lost 0 bases to trimming and J lost 8 bases, with 10 bases between them. Germline CDR1 and CDR2: MGHRA and YSYEKL. CDR3 sequence: CASSQDGVLGYTF. DNA of the CDR3: TGCGCCAGCAGCCAAGATGGAGTGTTAGGCTACACCTTC.

The rearrangement links TRBV6-5 to TRBJ1-2; D unresolved. Per the germline V gene, CDR1 is MNHEY and CDR2 is SVGAGI. V shed 4 bases and J shed 6 bases, with 12 bases lying between them. The CDR3 covers 13 residues. The CDR3 protein is CASSSLGGHGYTF. Written as DNA, the CDR3 is TGTGCCAGCAGTTCCCTTGGCGGGCATGGCTACACCTTC.

This clone has a single count. The chain combines TRBV4-2 with TRBJ2-7, with D possibly being TRBD1 (6 bases). CDR1 is LGHNA, CDR2 YNFKEQ, per germline. The CDR3 runs to 15 residues. The V end was cut by 0 bases, the J end by 7 bases, with 16 bases between. The CDR3 loop is CASSQEEGVVWEQYF. The CDR3 coding sequence is TGTGCCAGCAGCCAAGAAGAGGGGGTAGTCTGGGAGCAGTACTTC.

The chain joins TRBV7-2 to TRBJ1-5, with D possibly being TRBD1 (5 bases). The CDR3 totals 15 residues. Between the trimmed V and J ends, which lost 2 bases and 7 bases, there was a span of 15 bases. The germline gives CDR1 SGHTA, CDR2 FQGNSA. CDR3 loop: CASSLWGSGNQPQHF. CDR3 nucleotide sequence: TGTGCCAGCAGCTTATGGGGATCAGGGAACCAGCCCCAGCATTTT.

This clone was seen more than once but under ten times. The rearrangement uses TRBV6-5 and TRBJ1-3, with TRBD1 matching 11 bases. The CDR3 consists of 13 residues. V was clipped by 8 bases and J by 4 bases; unmatched bases: 1. Germline values: CDR1 MNHEY, CDR2 SVGAGI. The CDR3 is CASGQGAGNTIYF. CDR3 DNA: TGTGCCAGCGGACAGGGGGCCGGAAACACCATATATTTT.

This chain joins TRBV7-8 and TRBJ2-7; 9 bases line up with TRBD2. Germline loops: CDR1 SGHVS, CDR2 FQNEAQ. V lost 3 bases to trimming and J lost 3 bases; unmatched junction nucleotides: 3. The CDR3 length is 14 residues. The CDR3 here is CASSLTSGVYEQYF. The CDR3 nucleotides read TGTGCCAGCAGCTTGACTAGCGGAGTCTACGAGCAGTACTTC.

The V gene is TRBV6-5, the J gene TRBJ1-6; the match to TRBD1 covers 9 bases. The J segment lost 6 bases and the V segment lost 2 bases, leaving 5 bases of the junction unmatched. The CDR3 sequence is 16 residues long. Germline CDR1 and CDR2: MNHEY and SVGAGI. CDR3 residues: CASSYGTGNGNSPLHF. The CDR3 DNA follows: TGTGCCAGCAGTTACGGGACAGGGAATGGTAATTCACCCCTCCACTTT.

This clone was picked up one time. V is TRBV30 and J is TRBJ2-1; TRBD1 matches at 7 bases. This CDR3 comprises 14 residues. The V gene's germline CDR1 is GTSNPN and CDR2 SVGIG (reference sequence). The ends lost 5 bases at V and 9 bases at J; junction bases unmatched: 13. CDR3 nucleotides: TGTGCCTGGGTCGGGGCCCACAGGGGCGGTGAGCAGTTCTTC. This gives the protein CAWVGAHRGGEQFF.